The 6 T cell receptor beta chains reported below all come from one sample, sequenced in a study of CD4 T cells in relation to SARS-CoV-2 and coronaviruses. The assay was immunoSEQ multiplex PCR, and TCRdb's table has in-frame clones only and misses some. This table holds 10,000 to 15,000 clones, roughly 65% found once. These receptors are not linked to any known antigen. The unexposed donors gave CD4+ T cells in about 2011-2018, prior to COVID-19. Isolation of CD4+ T cells took place after about 9 days in culture. Input material: CD4+ T cells from PBMCs, cultured in vitro. The receptors stem from a human donor in good health.

The rearrangement uses TRBV9 and TRBJ1-1, with D tentatively TRBD1 (6 bases). The CDR3 is made up of 14 amino acids. V was trimmed by 1 base and J by 1 base, leaving 8 bases between them. Germline V gives CDR1 SGDLS, CDR2 YYNGEE. The CDR3 bases are TGTGCCAGCAGCGTACTGGGGGCGAACACTGAAGCTTTCTTT. Protein sequence: CASSVLGANTEAFF. The variable domain in full, completed from reference TRBV9 and TRBJ1-1, reads DSGVTQTPKHLITATGQRVTLRCSPRSGDLSVYWYQQSLDQGLQFLIQYYNGEERAKGNILERFSAQQFPDLHSELNLSSLELGDSALYFCASSVLGANTEAFFGQGTRLTVV.

V usage is TRBV6-5 and J usage is TRBJ1-2; the D is unclear. There are 14 residues in the CDR3. V was shortened by 7 bases and J by 4 bases, with 16 bases between the two germline ends. Germline CDR1 is MNHEY and CDR2 is SVGAGI. DNA of the CDR3: TGTGCCAGCAACCCCCCAAGGACCCGCTATGGCTACACCTTC. Translation gives CASNPPRTRYGYTF.

J is TRBJ1-2 and V is TRBV5-6; D uncertain. This CDR3 has 13 residues. V was shortened by 1 base and J by 2 bases, with 6 bases between the two germline ends. In germline, CDR1 is SGHDT, CDR2 YYEEEE. The CDR3 coding sequence is TGTGCCAGCAGCTTGCGGTTAAACTATGGCTACACCTTC. It codes for CASSLRLNYGYTF.

The chain recombines TRBV7-9 with TRBJ2-4, with a possible D match to TRBD2 (7 bases). V was trimmed by 0 bases and J by 4 bases, leaving 13 bases between them. The CDR3 consists of 16 residues. Germline-derived CDR1 and CDR2 are SEHNR and FQNEAQ (reference sequence). The CDR3 loop reads CASSLAGGTQKNIQYF. For the CDR3, the DNA is TGTGCCAGCAGCTTAGCGGGGGGGACACAGAAAAACATTCAGTACTTC. Variable domain in full (rest from reference TRBV7-9 and TRBJ2-4): DTGVSQNPRHKITKRGQNVTFRCDPISEHNRLYWYRQTLGQGPEFLTYFQNEAQLEKSRLLSDRFSAERPKGSFSTLEIQRTEQGDSAMYLCASSLAGGTQKNIQYFGAGTRLSVL.

This clone was found a few times. The chain has TRBV12-3 or TRBV12-4 and TRBJ1-6; tentative D call: TRBD1 (6 bases). The CDR3 spans 13 residues. The ends were cut back, 5 bases at V and 14 bases at J, with 16 bases in the middle. This chain's CDR3 is CASSTGSPSSLHF. The DNA for the CDR3 is TGTGCCAGCAGTACAGGGTCCCCCTCATCCCTCCACTTT.

The table lists this clone with a count of one. The chain couples TRBV18 to TRBJ1-1; TRBD1 might be the D (6 bases). The CDR3 is 14 residues long. Germline lookup yields CDR1 KGHSH and CDR2 LQKENI. V was trimmed by 5 bases and J by 4 bases, leaving 14 bases between them. In nucleotides, the CDR3 is TGTGCCAGCTCATCGGGACACCCGAGCACTGAAGCTTTCTTT. Translated: CASSSGHPSTEAFF. The variable domain in full, with the rest retrieved from reference TRBV18 and TRBJ1-1, is NAGVMQNPRHLVRRRGQEARLRCSPMKGHSHVYWYRQLPEEGLKFMVYLQKENIIDESGMPKERFSAEFPKEGPSILRIQQVVRGDSAAYFCASSSGHPSTEAFFGQGTRLTVV.